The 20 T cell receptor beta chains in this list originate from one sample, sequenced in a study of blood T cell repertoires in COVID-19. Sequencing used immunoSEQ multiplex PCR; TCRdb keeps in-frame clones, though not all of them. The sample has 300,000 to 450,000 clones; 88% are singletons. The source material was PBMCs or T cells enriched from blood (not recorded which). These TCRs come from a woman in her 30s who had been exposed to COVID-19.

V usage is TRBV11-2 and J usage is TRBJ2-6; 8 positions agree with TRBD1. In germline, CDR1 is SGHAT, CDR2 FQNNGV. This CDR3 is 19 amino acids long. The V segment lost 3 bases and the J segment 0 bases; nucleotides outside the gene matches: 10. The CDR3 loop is CASSFPDRVRPSGANVLTF. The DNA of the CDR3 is TGTGCCAGCAGCTTTCCGGACAGGGTCAGACCCTCTGGGGCCAACGTCCTGACTTTC.

The CDR3 here is CASSESGTSGAASYEQYF. The CDR3 DNA follows: TGTGCCAGCAGTGAATCGGGGACTAGCGGGGCCGCCTCCTACGAGCAGTACTTC. The chain couples TRBV6-1 to TRBJ2-7; 13 bases align to TRBD2. The CDR3 extends over 18 amino acids. CDR1 MNHNS and CDR2 SASEGT come from the germline V gene. V was pared by 2 bases and J by 0 bases, with 7 bases of the junction left unmatched.

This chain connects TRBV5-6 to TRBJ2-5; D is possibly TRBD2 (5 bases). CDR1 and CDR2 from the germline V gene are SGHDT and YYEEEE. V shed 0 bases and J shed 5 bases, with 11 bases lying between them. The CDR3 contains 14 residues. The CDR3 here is CASSLEGVGETQYF. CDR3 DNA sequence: TGTGCCAGCAGCTTGGAGGGAGTGGGGGAGACCCAGTACTTC.

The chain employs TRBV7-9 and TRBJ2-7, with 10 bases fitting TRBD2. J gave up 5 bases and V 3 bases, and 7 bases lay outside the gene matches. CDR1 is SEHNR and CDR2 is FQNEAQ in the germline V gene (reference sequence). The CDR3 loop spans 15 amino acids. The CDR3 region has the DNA TGTGCCAGCAGCTTTCTAGCGGGAGTCCTGAACGAGCAGTACTTC. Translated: CASSFLAGVLNEQYF.

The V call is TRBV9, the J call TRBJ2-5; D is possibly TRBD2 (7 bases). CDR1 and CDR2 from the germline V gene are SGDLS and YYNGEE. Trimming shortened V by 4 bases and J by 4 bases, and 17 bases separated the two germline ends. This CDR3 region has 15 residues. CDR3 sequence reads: CASSPRGGAGETQYF. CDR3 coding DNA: TGTGCCAGCAGCCCGCGAGGGGGGGCGGGAGAGACCCAGTACTTC.

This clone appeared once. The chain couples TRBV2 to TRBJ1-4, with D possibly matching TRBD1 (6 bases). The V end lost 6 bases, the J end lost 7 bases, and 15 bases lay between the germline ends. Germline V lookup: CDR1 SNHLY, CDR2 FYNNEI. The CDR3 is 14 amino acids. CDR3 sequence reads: CASRPGTQSEKLFF. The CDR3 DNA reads TGTGCCAGCAGGCCGGGGACACAGAGTGAAAAACTGTTTTTT.

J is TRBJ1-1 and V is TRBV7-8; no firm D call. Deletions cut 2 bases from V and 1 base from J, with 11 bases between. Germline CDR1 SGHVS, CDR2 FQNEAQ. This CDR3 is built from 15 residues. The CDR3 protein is CASSLRPTTNTEAFF. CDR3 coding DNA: TGTGCCAGCAGCTTACGTCCGACAACGAACACTGAAGCTTTCTTT. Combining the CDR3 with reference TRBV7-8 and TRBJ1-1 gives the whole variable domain GAGVSQSPRYKVAKRGQDVALRCDPISGHVSLFWYQQALGQGPEFLTYFQNEAQLDKSGLPSDRFFAERPEGSVSTLKIQRTQQEDSAVYLCASSLRPTTNTEAFFGQGTRLTVV.

As DNA, the CDR3 is TGTGCCTGGAGCCAGGACAGGTCGGTGAACACTGAAGCTTTCTTT. This sequence encodes CAWSQDRSVNTEAFF. The V gene is TRBV30, the J gene TRBJ1-1; 7 nucleotides line up with TRBD1. J lost 0 bases, V lost 3 bases, and 7 bases had no gene match. CDR1 is GTSNPN, CDR2 SVGIG, per germline (reference sequence). CDR3 length: 15 residues.

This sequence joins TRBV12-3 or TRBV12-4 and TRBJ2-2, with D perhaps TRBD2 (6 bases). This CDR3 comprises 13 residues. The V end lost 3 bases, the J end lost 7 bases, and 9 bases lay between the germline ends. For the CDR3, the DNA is TGTGCCAGCAGTTTGGAGGGAGGCGGGGAGCTGTTTTTT. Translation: CASSLEGGGELFF.

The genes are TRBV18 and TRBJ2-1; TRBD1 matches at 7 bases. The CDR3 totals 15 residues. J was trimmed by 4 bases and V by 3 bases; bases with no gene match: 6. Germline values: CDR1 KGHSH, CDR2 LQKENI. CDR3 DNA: TGTGCCAGCTCACCGTCCGGGACAGCATACAATGAGCAGTTCTTC. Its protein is CASSPSGTAYNEQFF.

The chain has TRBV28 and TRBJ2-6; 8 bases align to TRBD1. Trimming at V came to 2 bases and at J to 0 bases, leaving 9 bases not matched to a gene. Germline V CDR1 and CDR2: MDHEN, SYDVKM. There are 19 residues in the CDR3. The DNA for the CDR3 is TGTGCCAGCAGTTTACCCCAGGCAGGGGGCCGCTCTGGGGCCAACGTCCTGACTTTC. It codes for CASSLPQAGGRSGANVLTF.

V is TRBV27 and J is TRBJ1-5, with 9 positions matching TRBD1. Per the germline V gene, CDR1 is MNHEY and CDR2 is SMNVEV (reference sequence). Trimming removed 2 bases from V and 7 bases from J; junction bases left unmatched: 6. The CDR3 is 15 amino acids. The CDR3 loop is CASSLRSGTGQPQHF. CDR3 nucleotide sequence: TGTGCCAGCAGTTTAAGGTCGGGGACAGGGCAGCCCCAGCATTTT.

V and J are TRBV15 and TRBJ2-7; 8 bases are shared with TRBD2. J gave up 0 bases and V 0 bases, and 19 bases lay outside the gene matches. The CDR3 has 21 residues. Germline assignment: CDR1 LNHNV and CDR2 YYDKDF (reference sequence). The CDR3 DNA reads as TGTGCCACCAGCAGAGATCTGGTTGTGAAGGGAGCGGGAGAGTACTCCTACGAGCAGTACTTC. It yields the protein CATSRDLVVKGAGEYSYEQYF.

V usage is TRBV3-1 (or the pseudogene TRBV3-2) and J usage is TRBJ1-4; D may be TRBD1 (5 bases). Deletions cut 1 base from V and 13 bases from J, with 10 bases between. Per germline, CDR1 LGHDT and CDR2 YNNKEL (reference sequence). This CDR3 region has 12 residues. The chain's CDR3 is CASSQVGGGLFF. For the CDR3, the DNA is TGTGCCAGCAGCCAAGTCGGGGGGGGACTGTTTTTT.

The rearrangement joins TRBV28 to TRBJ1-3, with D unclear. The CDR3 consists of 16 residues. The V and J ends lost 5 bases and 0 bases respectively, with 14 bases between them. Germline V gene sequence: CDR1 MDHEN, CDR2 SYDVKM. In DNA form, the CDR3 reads TGTGCCAGCAGTCCACCCACTGGCGGCTCTGGAAACACCATATATTTT. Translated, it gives CASSPPTGGSGNTIYF.

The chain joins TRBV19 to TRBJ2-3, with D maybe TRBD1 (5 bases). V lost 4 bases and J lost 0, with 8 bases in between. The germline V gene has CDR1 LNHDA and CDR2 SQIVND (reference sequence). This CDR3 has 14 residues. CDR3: CASSSRGSTDTQYF. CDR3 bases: TGTGCCAGTAGTAGTAGGGGCAGCACAGATACGCAGTATTTT.

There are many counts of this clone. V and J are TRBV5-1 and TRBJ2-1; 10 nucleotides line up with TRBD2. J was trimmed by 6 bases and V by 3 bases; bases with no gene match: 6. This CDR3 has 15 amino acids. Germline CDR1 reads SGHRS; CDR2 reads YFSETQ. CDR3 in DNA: TGCGCCAGCAGCTCCCTAGGGACTAGCGCCAATGAGCAGTTCTTC. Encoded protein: CASSSLGTSANEQFF.

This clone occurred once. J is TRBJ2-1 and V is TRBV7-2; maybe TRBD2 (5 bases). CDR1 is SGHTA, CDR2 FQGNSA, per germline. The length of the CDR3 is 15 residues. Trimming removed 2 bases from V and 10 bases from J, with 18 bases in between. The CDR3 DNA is TGTGCCAGCAGCTTAATGGGAGCCACCTACCGGGAGCAGTTCTTC. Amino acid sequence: CASSLMGATYREQFF.

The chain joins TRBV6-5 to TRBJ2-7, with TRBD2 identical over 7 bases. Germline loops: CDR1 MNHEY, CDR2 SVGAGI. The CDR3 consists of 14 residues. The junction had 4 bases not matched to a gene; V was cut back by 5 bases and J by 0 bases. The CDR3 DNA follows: TGTGCCAGCAGTCCTAGCGGCAACTCCTACGAGCAGTACTTC. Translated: CASSPSGNSYEQYF.

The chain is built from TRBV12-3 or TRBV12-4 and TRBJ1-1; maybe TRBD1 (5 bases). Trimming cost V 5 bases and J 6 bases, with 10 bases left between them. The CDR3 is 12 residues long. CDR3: CASSLPGAEAFF. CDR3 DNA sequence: TGTGCCAGCAGTCTTCCGGGGGCTGAAGCTTTCTTT.